This T cell receptor (beta chain) was captured by sequencing in a study of blood T cell dynamics during melanoma immunotherapy. The time point: pre-treatment baseline. Blood was drawn before treatment and at week 3 after checkpoint blockade. Deletions cut 5 bases from V and 7 bases from J, with 12 bases between. Germline lookup yields CDR1 MDHEN and CDR2 SYDVKM. CDR3 length: 13 amino acids. The method was immunoSEQ multiplex PCR; TCRdb's version includes in-frame clones alone and lacks a portion of them. The profile shows about 15,000 clones, around 85% of them singletons. The clonotype originates from a human donor with melanoma. This specimen was blood, taken from a patient treated with checkpoint blockade. The chain carries TRBV28 and TRBJ2-1; D is unresolved. CDR3 residues: CASSTPARNEQFF. The CDR3 DNA is TGTGCCAGCAGTACCCCGGCTAGAAATGAGCAGTTCTTC.